This T cell receptor beta chain was obtained from a study of cytomegalovirus exposure and HLA in healthy donors. Study results and caveats: Later on, a genetic analysis was performed. It linked a missense variant in DCLRE1C with V- and J-gene trimming of TCR beta.

This clone appeared a few times. No antigen is known for it. J lost 3 bases, V lost 4 bases, and 4 bases had no gene match. This CDR3 is 13 amino acids long. The V gene's germline CDR1 is SGDLS and CDR2 YYNGEE. The PCR made use of 60 Vbeta and 13 Jbeta primers. Measured with immunoSEQ multiplex PCR; TCRdb has only the in-frame clones, and not every one. The sample has around 250,000 clones; approximately 81% are singletons. The receptor comes from a woman aged 55-70 years in good health and CMV-seropositive. The sequenced sample was PBMCs. The chain carries TRBV9 and TRBJ2-7, with TRBD1 matching over 7 bases. The CDR3 bases are TGTGCCAGCAGCACCCGGACAGGCTACGAGCAGTACTTC. Translation: CASSTRTGYEQYF.